The sequence of this TCR beta chain was determined in a study of shared clonotypes between healthy human individuals. Whole-study context: A couple of female and a few male donors aged 18 to 49 were enrolled.

This table comes from immunoSEQ multiplex PCR, and its TCRdb copy is limited to in-frame clones, with some not included. The sample lists 2,500,000 or so clones, approximately 93% occurring once. This TCR was recovered from a man between 18 and 29 years old in good health. Some clones in this sample may be carry-over from other donors' samples. The sequenced sample consisted of naive CD4+ T cells from PBMCs. The subset was: CD45RA+ positively selected.

The CDR3 sequence is CSVGGVGHSYNEQFF. The CDR3 DNA reads as TGCAGCGTTGGTGGAGTGGGGCATTCCTACAATGAGCAGTTCTTC. The chain is built from TRBV29-1 and TRBJ2-1; weak D call: TRBD1 (5 bases). The germline CDR1 and CDR2 sequences are SQVTM and ANQGSEA. This CDR3 has 15 amino acids. V was pared by 4 bases and J by 1 base, with 14 bases between.